Listed here are 30 T cell receptor beta chains from one sample, sequenced in a study of technical replicates of blood from a handful of donors. Profiling relied on immunoSEQ multiplex PCR, and the TCRdb table lists in-frame clones only, not all of them. Here the sample spans some 48,000 clones, around 90% being singletons. Input material: PBMCs. All receptors derive from a human donor in good health. Some clones in this sample may be carry-over from other donors' samples.

The J gene is TRBJ2-3, the V gene TRBV14; D unresolved. The V end lost 1 base, the J end lost 3 bases, and 11 bases lay between the germline ends. Germline V gene sequence: CDR1 SGHDN, CDR2 FVKESK. The CDR3 runs 15 residues. This chain's CDR3 is CASSQVSRWTDTQYF. The CDR3 DNA reads as TGTGCCAGCAGCCAAGTGTCTCGGTGGACAGATACGCAGTATTTT.

The chain employs TRBV5-1 and TRBJ2-2, with 8 bases that match TRBD2. J gave up 6 bases and V 0 bases, and 10 bases lay outside the gene matches. The length of the CDR3 is 17 residues. Germline V gene sequence: CDR1 SGHRS, CDR2 YFSETQ. CDR3 bases: TGCGCCAGCAGCTTGGAAGAGAGCGGGGGAAAAGCCGGGGAGCTGTTTTTT. It specifies CASSLEESGGKAGELFF.

The J gene is TRBJ1-1, the V gene TRBV6-6; tentatively, D is TRBD1 (5 bases). The CDR3 has 12 residues. Germline loops: CDR1 MNHNY, CDR2 SVGAGI (reference sequence). Trimming pared 5 bases from V and 11 bases from J, leaving 15 bases between. For the CDR3, the DNA is TGTGCCAGCAGTCAGGGCTCCCCGTGGGCTTTCTTT. Translated, it gives CASSQGSPWAFF.

The chain links TRBV7-2 to TRBJ1-1; maybe TRBD1 (6 bases). Germline CDR1 reads SGHTA; CDR2 reads FQGNSA. V lost 6 bases, J lost 4 bases, and 12 bases lay in between. The CDR3 is 13 residues long. CDR3 in DNA: TGTGCCAGCAGTTTCCGAGGGGGCACTGAAGCTTTCTTT. It specifies CASSFRGGTEAFF.

V gene TRBV5-6 combines with J gene TRBJ2-6, with D perhaps TRBD2 (6 bases). Germline values: CDR1 SGHDT, CDR2 YYEEEE. CDR3 size: 18 residues. V was clipped by 0 bases and J by 0 bases, with 13 bases between them. CDR3 in DNA: TGTGCCAGCAGCTTGGGGGACTTAGACGTCTCTGGGGCCAACGTCCTGACTTTC. Amino acids: CASSLGDLDVSGANVLTF.

The chain combines TRBV2 with TRBJ2-1, with TRBD1 as a possible D gene (7 bases). The V gene lost 8 bases and the J gene lost 2 bases, with 16 bases spanning the gap. CDR1 and CDR2 (germline): SNHLY, FYNNEI. The CDR3 spans 15 residues. Here the CDR3 reads CASGGGYSTYNEQFF. CDR3 DNA sequence: TGTGCCAGCGGAGGGGGCTACAGCACCTACAATGAGCAGTTCTTC.

The table lists this clone with a count of one. The chain links TRBV2 to TRBJ2-1, with D possibly TRBD2 on 6 matching bases. Germline loops: CDR1 SNHLY, CDR2 FYNNEI. The ends were cut back, 2 bases at V and 3 bases at J, with 8 bases in the middle. The CDR3 spans 14 residues. CDR3 DNA sequence: TGTGCCAGCAGTGAAATTAGCGGCTACAATGAGCAGTTCTTC. It specifies CASSEISGYNEQFF.

The V and J genes are TRBV12-2 and TRBJ1-1. TRBV12-2 is deemed a pseudogene. This CDR3 comprises 12 residues. The CDR3 DNA follows: TGTGCAAGTCGCTTACGGAGGAGGGAAGCTTTCTTT. Protein product: CASRLRRREAFF.

This chain joins TRBV7-2 and TRBJ1-5; D ambiguous. CDR3 size: 14 residues. The germline gives CDR1 SGHTA, CDR2 FQGNSA. V gave up 3 bases and J gave up 2 bases, with 8 bases separating them. The CDR3: CASSFVEGNQPQHF. CDR3 sequence (DNA): TGTGCCAGCAGCTTTGTTGAGGGCAATCAGCCCCAGCATTTT. The full variable domain, in which reference TRBV7-2 and TRBJ1-5 provide the parts outside the CDR3, is GAGVSQSPSNKVTEKGKDVELRCDPISGHTALYWYRQSLGQGLEFLIYFQGNSAPDKSGLPSDRFSAERTGGSVSTLTIQRTQQEDSAVYLCASSFVEGNQPQHFGDGTRLSIL.

The chain carries TRBV30 and TRBJ2-5; the D gene is possibly TRBD2 (6 bases). The germline gives CDR1 GTSNPN, CDR2 SVGIG (reference sequence). The CDR3 length is 16 residues. V lost 0 bases to trimming and J lost 0 bases, with 14 bases between them. The CDR3 DNA is TGTGCCTGGAGTGTACGTGGCGGGGCAAACCAAGAGACCCAGTACTTC. As protein: CAWSVRGGANQETQYF. The variable domain in full, completed from reference TRBV30 and TRBJ2-5, reads SQTIHQWPATLVQPVGSPLSLECTVEGTSNPNLYWYRQAAGRGLQLLFYSVGIGQISSEVPQNLSASRPQDRQFILSSKKLLLSDSGFYLCAWSVRGGANQETQYFGPGTRLLVL.

The V call is TRBV6-5, the J call TRBJ1-6, with 7 nucleotides matching TRBD1. This CDR3 contains 14 residues. V gave up 6 bases and J gave up 15 bases; unmatched junction bases: 14. Germline CDR1 is MNHEY and CDR2 is SVGAGI. This CDR3 is CASRPDRTEGGLHF. The CDR3 bases are TGTGCCAGCAGACCGGACAGGACGGAGGGAGGCCTCCACTTT.

The chain joins TRBV19 to TRBJ1-2; 8 bases line up with TRBD1. Per germline, CDR1 LNHDA and CDR2 SQIVND (reference sequence). V trimming: 9 bases; J trimming: 6 bases; junction bases outside the gene matches: 12. The CDR3 is made up of 14 amino acids. In nucleotides, the CDR3 is TGTGCCAGCGGACCTCAGGGGGCGTTTAATGGCTACACCTTC. This encodes CASGPQGAFNGYTF.

V usage is TRBV7-8 and J usage is TRBJ1-1; D unclear. This CDR3 has 14 amino acids. Germline V lookup: CDR1 SGHVS, CDR2 FQNEAQ. V gave up 2 bases and J gave up 1 base, with 8 bases separating them. The CDR3 spells CASSLNPRNTEAFF. The CDR3 DNA reads TGTGCCAGCAGCTTAAACCCCAGGAACACTGAAGCTTTCTTT.

The gene calls are TRBV5-4 and TRBJ1-6; D is possibly TRBD1 (5 bases). CDR3 length: 14 residues. V was trimmed by 0 bases and J by 6 bases, leaving 7 bases between them. Germline CDR1 is SGHNT and CDR2 is YYREEE (reference sequence). The CDR3 sequence: CASSLDRFNSPLHF. CDR3 in DNA: TGTGCCAGCAGCTTGGACAGGTTTAATTCACCCCTCCACTTT.

V gene TRBV9 combines with J gene TRBJ1-6; 9 nucleotides match TRBD1. This CDR3 is 20 amino acids long. Germline loops: CDR1 SGDLS, CDR2 YYNGEE. V shed 5 bases, J shed 6 bases, and the junction held 21 bases outside the gene matches. CDR3 sequence (DNA): TGTGCCAGCAGGGGGGGATGGGACAGGGAAATTCTTCTCCGTAATTCACCCCTCCACTTT. The encoded protein is CASRGGWDREILLRNSPLHF.

This chain joins TRBV7-9 and TRBJ2-2; maybe TRBD2 (5 bases). Deletions cut 2 bases from V and 3 bases from J, with 10 bases between. Germline values: CDR1 SEHNR, CDR2 FQNEAQ (reference sequence). The length of the CDR3 is 15 residues. The CDR3 bases are TGTGCCAGCAGCTTACTTTCGGGGTACACCGGGGAGCTGTTTTTT. This codes for CASSLLSGYTGELFF.

This chain joins TRBV19 and TRBJ2-6, with 7 bases that match TRBD1. This CDR3 has 16 amino acids. With V trimmed by 8 bases and J by 0 bases, 7 bases remained unmatched. Germline values: CDR1 LNHDA, CDR2 SQIVND (reference sequence). The CDR3 region has the DNA TGTGCCAGTGGTGGCAGGGGGACCTCTGGGGCCAACGTCCTGACTTTC. Protein product: CASGGRGTSGANVLTF.

The J gene is TRBJ1-4, the V gene TRBV7-2, with a tentative D call TRBD1 (6 bases). V was clipped by 3 bases and J by 5 bases, with 13 bases between them. Germline V CDR1 and CDR2: SGHTA, FQGNSA. The CDR3 totals 15 residues. The CDR3 is CASSFLWGQNEKLFF. CDR3 in DNA: TGTGCCAGCAGCTTCCTGTGGGGGCAAAATGAAAAACTGTTTTTT.

A single count supports this clone. The chain links TRBV6-5 to TRBJ1-5, with unresolved D. Trimming took off 10 bases at V and 0 bases at J, with 13 bases between the two ends. Germline V gene data show CDR1 as MNHEY and CDR2 as SVGAGI. This CDR3 has 14 amino acids. The CDR3 loop is CATSRGISNQPQHF. The CDR3 bases are TGTGCCACCTCCCGGGGTATTAGCAATCAGCCCCAGCATTTT.

The chain employs TRBV7-9 and TRBJ2-7, with TRBD1 matching 8 bases. With 3 bases clipped from V and 5 bases from J, the junction kept 9 bases outside the gene matches. The CDR3 has 15 residues. Germline loops: CDR1 SEHNR, CDR2 FQNEAQ (reference sequence). Here the CDR3 DNA reads TGTGCCAGCAGCTTCTCTTCAGGACAGGGCGACGAGCAGTACTTC. Amino acid sequence: CASSFSSGQGDEQYF.

The chain employs TRBV7-9 and TRBJ2-7; no clear D. The length of the CDR3 is 13 residues. The V gene lost 7 bases and the J gene lost 0 bases, with 10 bases spanning the gap. Per germline, CDR1 SEHNR and CDR2 FQNEAQ (reference sequence). CDR3 DNA: TGTGCCAGCACCACCCAGGACTCCTACGAGCAGTACTTC. Residues: CASTTQDSYEQYF.

In this sample, this clone turned up once. The chain recombines TRBV7-2 with TRBJ2-1, with 11 bases matching TRBD1. This CDR3 is built from 16 residues. CDR1 is SGHTA and CDR2 is FQGNSA in the germline V gene. V was pared by 5 bases and J by 7 bases, with 10 bases of the junction left unmatched. CDR3 protein: CASSRTGTGGLNEQFF. CDR3 in DNA: TGTGCCAGCAGCCGAACCGGGACAGGGGGATTAAATGAGCAGTTCTTC.

J is TRBJ2-4 and V is TRBV19; D is perhaps TRBD1 (6 bases). The ends were cut back, 11 bases at V and 10 bases at J, with 18 bases in the middle. Germline assignment: CDR1 LNHDA and CDR2 SQIVND (reference sequence). CDR3 length: 12 amino acids. CDR3 sequence (DNA): TGTGCCTCTTATGAGGGACAAGGAATTCAGTACTTC. Its protein is CASYEGQGIQYF.

This clone was found once. The genes are TRBV5-5 and TRBJ1-2, with unresolved D. The CDR3 length is 15 residues. Trimming left V 2 bases short and J 0 bases short, with 11 bases between. CDR1 is SGHKS, CDR2 YYEKEE, per germline (reference sequence). CDR3 sequence (DNA): TGTGCCAGCAGCTTTGGTCTCACAGCTAACTATGGCTACACCTTC. Translation: CASSFGLTANYGYTF.

This sequence joins TRBV5-1 and TRBJ2-2; 7 nucleotides line up with TRBD2. Germline values: CDR1 SGHRS, CDR2 YFSETQ. V shed 0 bases, J shed 5 bases, and the junction held 7 bases outside the gene matches. There are 16 residues in the CDR3. The CDR3 bases are TGCGCCAGCAGCTTGGAGGGAGGGTGGCGGACCGGGGAGCTGTTTTTT. Amino acid sequence: CASSLEGGWRTGELFF.

This clone was counted once. The chain employs TRBV2 and TRBJ2-5; 10 bases match TRBD2. The CDR3 has 16 amino acids. CDR1 SNHLY and CDR2 FYNNEI come from the germline V gene. V lost 3 bases and J lost 5; bases outside the gene matches: 9. CDR3 sequence reads: CASSDPSGRARETQYF. CDR3 DNA: TGTGCCAGCAGTGATCCAAGCGGGAGGGCCCGGGAGACCCAGTACTTC.

The chain combines TRBV19 with TRBJ1-1; no reliable D call. Germline loops: CDR1 LNHDA, CDR2 SQIVND (reference sequence). Trimming left V 3 bases short and J 1 base short, with 9 bases between. The length of the CDR3 is 14 residues. The CDR3: CASSIEIRNTEAFF. The CDR3, as DNA: TGTGCCAGTAGTATTGAGATACGGAACACTGAAGCTTTCTTT.

This chain links TRBV4-3 with TRBJ1-3, with 7 bases lining up with TRBD1. Unmatched junction bases numbered 6, after V lost 3 bases and J lost 4 bases. Germline V CDR1 and CDR2: LGHNA, YSLEER. This CDR3 is 15 amino acids long. The CDR3 DNA reads as TGCGCCAGCAGCCAGGAAACAGGGGTCGGAAACACCATATATTTT. It yields the protein CASSQETGVGNTIYF.

This clone has just one count. The V call is TRBV2, the J call TRBJ1-1; D might be TRBD1 (5 bases). Per the germline V gene, CDR1 is SNHLY and CDR2 is FYNNEI. The ends were cut back, 7 bases at V and 4 bases at J, with 10 bases in the middle. CDR3 length: 12 amino acids. The CDR3 region has the DNA TGTGCCAGCATTCGGGGGGGCACTGAAGCTTTCTTT. Its translation is CASIRGGTEAFF.

This sequence joins TRBV11-2 and TRBJ2-7; 7 bases align to TRBD1. The J call could be wrong; TRBJ2-1 is a better fit for the DNA end. CDR1 and CDR2 from the germline V gene are SGHAT and FQNNGV. The CDR3 consists of 14 residues. The CDR3: CASSYTGVAYEQFF. The CDR3 DNA reads TGTGCCAGCAGCTATACAGGGGTCGCCTACGAGCAGTTCTTC.